This paragraph reports one T cell receptor (beta chain). Its antigen is not known. This sample was taken from a study of T cell responses to AZD1222 COVID-19 vaccine. This CDR3 comprises 14 residues. Germline CDR1 LNHDA, CDR2 SQIVND (reference sequence). Between the trimmed V and J ends, which lost 5 bases and 6 bases, there was a span of 14 bases. Study-wide findings and caveats: Donors were largely white British and mainly female; clonal diversity was possibly underestimated. Regions 160-218 and 743-854 dominated among vaccine-associated CD4 TCRs spanning spike. Compared with day 0, the breadth and depth of the Spike-specific TCR repertoire rose significantly after two doses of AZD1222.

Some clones are missing from TCRdb's copy, which holds only in-frame ones; the method was immunoSEQ multiplex PCR. The sample includes about 120,000 clones, roughly nine tenths seen only once; the top ten take less than 30%. J is TRBJ1-5 and V is TRBV19; D is perhaps TRBD1 (6 bases). The receptor was isolated from an adult in good health. Sample: peripheral blood, taken on day 0 of AZD1222 vaccination. CDR3 nucleotides: TGTGCCAGTAGTCTTAAACAGGGACTTCAGCCCCAGCATTTT. The encoded protein is CASSLKQGLQPQHF.